The 28 T cell receptor beta chains below come from one sample, sequenced in a study of Graves' ophthalmopathy and Graves' hyperthyroidism. Beta-chain TCR CDR3 regions were amplified from RNA transcripts. HTBI primers were employed in first-round RT-PCR, then a second-round multiplex PCR followed. TCRdb independently ran MiXCR on the multiplex PCR reads; one entry per CDR3 protein. This table has 200,000 to 250,000 distinct CDR3 sequences, around a fifth appearing once. Sequencing was performed on peripheral blood. The receptors come from a woman in her 50s with Graves' ophthalmopathy.

This clonotype was observed at least ten times. The V call is TRBV30, the J call TRBJ2-7, with 8 bases identical to TRBD2. CDR3 length: 14 residues. Germline CDR1 and CDR2: GTSNPN and SVGIG (reference sequence). With 6 bases clipped from V and 4 bases from J, the junction kept 11 bases outside the gene matches. CDR3 sequence (DNA): TGTGCCTGTGTTAATAAGCGGGAGTTTTACGAGCAGTACTTC. Protein sequence: CACVNKREFYEQYF.

In this sample, this clonotype turned up many times. The chain recombines TRBV6-1 with TRBJ1-2; D remains ambiguous. The V end was cut by 0 bases, the J end by 4 bases, with 12 bases between. The CDR3 is made up of 15 amino acids. The germline CDR1 and CDR2 sequences are MNHNS and SASEGT. CDR3 sequence reads: CASSEASRTFYGYTF. The CDR3 nucleotides are TGTGCCAGCAGTGAAGCAAGTCGGACCTTCTATGGCTACACCTTC.

V gene TRBV7-3 combines with J gene TRBJ2-7; 12 bases agree with TRBD2. The CDR3 runs to 16 residues. The junction had 6 bases not matched to a gene; V was cut back by 0 bases and J by 6 bases. CDR1 SGHTA and CDR2 FQGTGA come from the germline V gene. CDR3 coding DNA: TGTGCCAGCAGCTTAACCTCACTAGCGGGAGGACGCGAGCAGTACTTC. Residues: CASSLTSLAGGREQYF.

This clonotype was observed once. The chain recombines TRBV24-1 with TRBJ2-5, with D unresolved. With 4 bases removed from V and 0 bases from J, the gap between germline ends came to 8 bases. Germline CDR1 and CDR2: KGHDR and SFDVKD. The CDR3 consists of 14 residues. In DNA, the CDR3 is TGTGCCACCAGTGAAAGGACCCACCAAGAGACCCAGTACTTC. Its translation is CATSERTHQETQYF.

The chain links TRBV7-9 to TRBJ1-1; no reliable D call. The germline V gene encodes CDR1 SEHNR and CDR2 FQNEAQ (reference sequence). The CDR3 has 15 residues. V was trimmed by 2 bases and J by 1 base, leaving 11 bases between them. The CDR3 here is CASSLSTLPNTEAFF. CDR3 coding DNA: TGTGCCAGCAGCTTATCGACCCTCCCGAACACTGAAGCTTTCTTT.

This clonotype was counted only a few times. The chain combines TRBV6-4 with TRBJ2-4; the match to TRBD2 covers 8 bases. This CDR3 comprises 19 residues. CDR1 and CDR2 from the germline V gene are MRHNA and SNTAGT. V was clipped by 2 bases and J by 0 bases; unmatched bases: 12. The CDR3 DNA follows: TGTGCCAGCAGTGACGTCGGCGGGAGGCCGCCTCTAGCCAAAAACATTCAGTACTTC. Protein product: CASSDVGGRPPLAKNIQYF.

The sample holds a few counts of this clonotype. The chain carries TRBV11-2 and TRBJ2-1, with a tentative D call TRBD1 (6 bases). V lost 5 bases, J lost 4 bases, and 15 bases lay in between. The CDR3 length is 15 residues. Germline CDR1 is SGHAT and CDR2 is FQNNGV. For the CDR3, the DNA is TGTGCCAGCAGCGCCCCCGGGACAACTTACAATGAGCAGTTCTTC. Amino acid sequence: CASSAPGTTYNEQFF.

This chain links TRBV28 with TRBJ1-6; no definite D call. CDR1 and CDR2 (germline): MDHEN, SYDVKM. There are 11 residues in the CDR3. Trimming pared 8 bases from V and 6 bases from J, leaving 5 bases between. DNA for the CDR3: TGTGCCAGCCGGTTTAATTCACCCCTCCACTTT. It is translated as CASRFNSPLHF. The variable domain in full, with the rest retrieved from reference TRBV28 and TRBJ1-6, is DVKVTQSSRYLVKRTGEKVFLECVQDMDHENMFWYRQDPGLGLRLIYFSYDVKMKEKGDIPEGYSVSREKKERFSLILESASTNQTSMYLCASRFNSPLHFGNGTRLTVT.

In its sample, this clonotype was seen many times. One end of the junction does not line up with germline, which may come from a read error. The chain joins TRBV28 to TRBJ1-1; D not resolved. This CDR3 region has 15 residues. Germline V gene lookup returns CDR1 MDHEN and CDR2 SYDVKM. CDR3 region: CAGSLSYGVGRWAFF. DNA of the CDR3: TGTGCCGGCAGTTTAAGTTACGGGGTCGGTCGTTGGGCTTTCTTT.

V gene TRBV28 combines with J gene TRBJ2-7, with TRBD2 matching 9 bases. CDR1 and CDR2 from the germline V gene are MDHEN and SYDVKM. The junction had 4 bases not matched to a gene; V was cut back by 6 bases and J by 4 bases. The CDR3 is 13 amino acids. CDR3 nucleotide sequence: TGTGCCAGCAGGTTTAGCGGGAGTTACGAGCAGTACTTC. It yields the protein CASRFSGSYEQYF.

This clonotype was seen ten or more times. The chain's CDR3 is CATSREGGYEQYF. DNA of the CDR3: TGTGCCACCAGCAGAGAAGGGGGCTACGAGCAGTACTTC. The J gene is TRBJ2-7, the V gene TRBV15, with a tentative D call TRBD1 (6 bases). This CDR3 has 13 residues. Trimming stripped 0 bases from V and 3 bases from J, with 6 bases between. Germline CDR1 LNHNV, CDR2 YYDKDF (reference sequence).

The sample holds many counts of this clonotype. The CDR3 spells CASSVRGELFF. CDR3 bases: TGTGCCAGCAGTGTTCGCGGGGAGCTGTTTTTT. The chain carries TRBV2 and TRBJ2-2; D remains unclear. Trimming stripped 4 bases from V and 7 bases from J, with 4 bases between. This CDR3 has 11 residues. Germline V CDR1 and CDR2: SNHLY, FYNNEI.

This clonotype came up a few times. This chain joins TRBV25-1 and TRBJ1-1, with 10 positions matching TRBD1. The CDR3 runs 16 residues. Germline assignment: CDR1 MGHDK and CDR2 SYGVNS. The ends lost 5 bases at V and 6 bases at J; junction bases unmatched: 12. The CDR3 DNA follows: TGTGCCAGCAGTCCTCCCGGACAGGGGGAGGGGGCTGAAGCTTTCTTT. Translating gives CASSPPGQGEGAEAFF.

This clonotype was observed at least ten times. The chain is built from TRBV6-1 and TRBJ1-5; no clear D gene. Trimming took off 4 bases at V and 3 bases at J, with 13 bases between the two ends. In germline, CDR1 is MNHNS, CDR2 SASEGT. The CDR3 runs to 15 residues. CDR3 bases: TGTGCCAGCAGTGGGAATTTGGGTGTCAATCAGCCCCAGCATTTT. This codes for CASSGNLGVNQPQHF.

This clonotype occurred many times. The rearrangement links TRBV19 to TRBJ2-7, with D perhaps assigned TRBD1 or TRBD2 (6 bases each). Trimming shortened V by 5 bases and J by 3 bases, and 11 bases separated the two germline ends. CDR3 length: 13 residues. Germline CDR1 is LNHDA and CDR2 is SQIVND (reference sequence). As DNA, the CDR3 is TGTGCCAGTAGTCCTGGAGGGGGCTACGAGCAGTACTTC. Its protein product is CASSPGGGYEQYF.

The genes are TRBV12-3 or TRBV12-4 and TRBJ2-2; TRBD2 matches 11 bases. This CDR3 is 15 amino acids long. After removal of 3 bases from V and 3 bases from J, the junction contained 0 bases not matched to a gene. CDR3 amino acids: CASSFSGRDTGELFF. The CDR3 coding sequence is TGTGCCAGCAGTTTTAGCGGGAGGGACACCGGGGAGCTGTTTTTT.

This chain joins TRBV7-8 and TRBJ2-5; D perhaps matches TRBD2 (5 bases). The CDR3 spans 15 residues. Germline CDR1 and CDR2: SGHVS and FQNEAQ. Trimming took off 5 bases at V and 4 bases at J, with 17 bases between the two ends. CDR3 residues: CASSLLGLVGETQYF. The CDR3 DNA reads as TGTGCCAGCAGCCTCCTTGGACTCGTCGGAGAGACCCAGTACTTC.

This clonotype was counted many times. The rearrangement joins TRBV7-8 to TRBJ1-5; possibly TRBD1 for D (5 bases). Germline-derived CDR1 and CDR2 are SGHVS and FQNEAQ. The length of the CDR3 is 13 residues. The V and J ends lost 4 bases and 4 bases respectively, with 8 bases between them. This CDR3 reads CASSWGRNQPQHF. In DNA, the CDR3 is TGTGCCAGCAGCTGGGGGAGGAATCAGCCCCAGCATTTT. Drawing the rest from reference TRBV7-8 and TRBJ1-5, the complete variable domain is GAGVSQSPRYKVAKRGQDVALRCDPISGHVSLFWYQQALGQGPEFLTYFQNEAQLDKSGLPSDRFFAERPEGSVSTLKIQRTQQEDSAVYLCASSWGRNQPQHFGDGTRLSIL.

This clonotype was detected many times. This chain joins TRBV27 and TRBJ2-7, with 10 nucleotides matching TRBD2. The V gene's germline CDR1 is MNHEY and CDR2 SMNVEV (reference sequence). Losses at the gene ends were 5 bases for V and 3 bases for J; bases not matched to a gene: 7. The CDR3 consists of 15 residues. The CDR3 region has the DNA TGTGCCAGCAGTCCTAGCGGGAGTAAGGACTACGAGCAGTACTTC. Its translation: CASSPSGSKDYEQYF.

This clonotype was counted many times. This chain links TRBV20-1 with TRBJ1-1; D is unresolved. CDR1 DFQATT and CDR2 SNEGSKA come from the germline V gene (reference sequence). Trimming pared 0 bases from V and 1 base from J, leaving 9 bases between. CDR3 size: 14 residues. The CDR3 DNA sequence: TGCAGTGCTAGAGATTCGAAGCAGAACACTGAAGCTTTCTTT. Its protein product is CSARDSKQNTEAFF.

The V and J genes are TRBV3-1 and TRBJ2-5; 8 bases align to TRBD2. CDR3 length equals 17 residues. V gave up 1 base and J gave up 1 base; unmatched junction bases: 8. CDR1 LGHDT and CDR2 YNNKEL come from the germline V gene (reference sequence). CDR3 sequence reads: CASSQGPSGSGQETQYF. The CDR3 DNA reads TGTGCCAGCAGCCAAGGACCGAGCGGGAGTGGCCAAGAGACCCAGTACTTC.

This chain links TRBV6-5 with TRBJ2-5; D perhaps matches TRBD2 (7 bases). V dropped 2 bases and J dropped 4 bases, with 14 bases sitting between them. Germline CDR1 is MNHEY and CDR2 is SVGAGI. The CDR3 runs 15 residues. Here the CDR3 DNA reads TGTGCCAGCAGTTACGGGAGGGAGGGGGGAGAGACCCAGTACTTC. Its translation: CASSYGREGGETQYF.

This clonotype was seen more than once but under ten times. The chain's CDR3 is CSVWEREHEQYF. Here the CDR3 DNA reads TGCAGCGTTTGGGAGCGGGAGCACGAGCAGTACTTC. The chain links TRBV29-1 to TRBJ2-7; 8 bases map to TRBD2. The CDR3 spans 12 residues. The V segment lost 5 bases and the J segment 5 bases; nucleotides outside the gene matches: 5. CDR1 SQVTM and CDR2 ANQGSEA come from the germline V gene.

This clonotype was detected ten times or more. The chain has TRBV2 and TRBJ2-5; possible D gene TRBD2, 6 bases. Germline V gene sequence: CDR1 SNHLY, CDR2 FYNNEI. The CDR3 has 15 residues. The V gene lost 5 bases and the J gene lost 2 bases, with 15 bases spanning the gap. Here the CDR3 reads CASSYIRSGQETQYF. Here the CDR3 DNA reads TGTGCCAGCAGTTATATTCGTAGCGGACAAGAGACCCAGTACTTC.

This clonotype has ten or more counts. Given a much more abundant clone one base away, this may be a read error. This chain uses TRBV2 with TRBJ1-1; unclear D gene. Germline CDR1 SNHLY, CDR2 FYNNEI. The CDR3 spans 13 residues. The CDR3 DNA is TGTGTCAGCAAAATCGAAGCCCGGGGAGGAGCTTTCTTT. Translation gives CVSKIEARGGAFF.

V gene TRBV28 combines with J gene TRBJ2-5; the match to TRBD2 covers 10 bases. The germline gives CDR1 MDHEN, CDR2 SYDVKM. The trim removed 4 bases at V and 5 bases at J, leaving 4 bases unmatched. The length of the CDR3 is 14 residues. CDR3 nucleotides: TGTGCCAGCAGTTCGCTAGCGGGAGCTGAGACCCAGTACTTC. It specifies CASSSLAGAETQYF.

In its sample, this clonotype was seen many times. This chain links TRBV19 with TRBJ1-5; D gene ambiguous. V lost 3 bases and J 0 bases, leaving 12 bases between the germline ends. The CDR3 is 16 amino acids. Germline-derived CDR1 and CDR2 are LNHDA and SQIVND (reference sequence). The DNA for the CDR3 is TGTGCCAGTAGTATGGAAAAGGATTATAGCAATCAGCCCCAGCATTTT. This gives the protein CASSMEKDYSNQPQHF.

This clonotype was found a few times. CDR3 coding DNA: TGCGCCAGCAGCCCGGGGACTCTTAGCAATCAGCCCCAGCATTTT. Protein product: CASSPGTLSNQPQHF. V usage is TRBV5-1 and J usage is TRBJ1-5, with D possibly TRBD1 on 5 matching bases. V lost 4 bases to trimming and J lost 0 bases, with 11 bases between them. This CDR3 has 15 amino acids. The germline gives CDR1 SGHRS, CDR2 YFSETQ.